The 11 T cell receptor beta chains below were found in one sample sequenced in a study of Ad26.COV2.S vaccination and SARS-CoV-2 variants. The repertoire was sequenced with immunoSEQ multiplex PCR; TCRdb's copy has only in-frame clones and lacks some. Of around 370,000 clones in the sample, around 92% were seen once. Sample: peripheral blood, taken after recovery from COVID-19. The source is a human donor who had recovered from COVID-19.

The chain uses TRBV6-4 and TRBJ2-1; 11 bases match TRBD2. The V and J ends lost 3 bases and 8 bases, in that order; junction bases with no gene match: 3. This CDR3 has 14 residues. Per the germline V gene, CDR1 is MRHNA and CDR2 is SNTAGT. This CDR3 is CASSELAGAHEQFF. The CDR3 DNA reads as TGTGCCAGCAGTGAACTAGCGGGGGCCCATGAGCAGTTCTTC.

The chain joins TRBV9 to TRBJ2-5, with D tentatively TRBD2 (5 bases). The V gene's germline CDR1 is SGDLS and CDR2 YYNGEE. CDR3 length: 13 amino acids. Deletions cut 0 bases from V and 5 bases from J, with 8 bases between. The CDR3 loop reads CASSVGRRETQYF. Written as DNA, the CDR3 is TGTGCCAGCAGCGTAGGGAGGCGGGAGACCCAGTACTTC.

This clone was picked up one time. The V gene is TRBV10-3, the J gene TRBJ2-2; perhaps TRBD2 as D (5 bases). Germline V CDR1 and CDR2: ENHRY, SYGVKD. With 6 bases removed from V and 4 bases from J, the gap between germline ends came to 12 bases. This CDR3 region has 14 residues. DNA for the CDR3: TGTGCCATCAGCTCGTCTGAGGGCACCGGGGAGCTGTTTTTT. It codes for CAISSSEGTGELFF.

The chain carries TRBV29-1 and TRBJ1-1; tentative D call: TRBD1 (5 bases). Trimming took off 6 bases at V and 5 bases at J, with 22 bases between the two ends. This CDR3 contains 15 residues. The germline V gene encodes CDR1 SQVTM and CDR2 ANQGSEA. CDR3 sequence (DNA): TGCAGCGTATCCCGCTCGGGGGTCCTGAGAACTGAAGCTTTCTTT. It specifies CSVSRSGVLRTEAFF.

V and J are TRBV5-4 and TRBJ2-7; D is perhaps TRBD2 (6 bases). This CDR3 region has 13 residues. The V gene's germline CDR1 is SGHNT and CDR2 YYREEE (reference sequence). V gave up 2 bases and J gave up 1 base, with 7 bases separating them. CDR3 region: CASSFRGSYEQYF. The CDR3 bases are TGTGCCAGCAGCTTTCGGGGGTCCTACGAGCAGTACTTC.

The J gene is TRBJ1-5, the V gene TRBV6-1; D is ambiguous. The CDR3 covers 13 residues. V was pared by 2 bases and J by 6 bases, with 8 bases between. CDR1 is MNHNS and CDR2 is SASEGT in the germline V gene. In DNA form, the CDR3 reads TGTGCCAGCAGTGAAATGGTTGGTCAGCCCCAGCATTTT. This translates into CASSEMVGQPQHF.

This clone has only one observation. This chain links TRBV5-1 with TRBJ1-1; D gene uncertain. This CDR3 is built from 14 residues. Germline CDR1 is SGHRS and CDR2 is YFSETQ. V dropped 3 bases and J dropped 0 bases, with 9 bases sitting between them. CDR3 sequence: CASSSISMNTEAFF. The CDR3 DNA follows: TGCGCCAGCAGCTCTATATCAATGAACACTGAAGCTTTCTTT.

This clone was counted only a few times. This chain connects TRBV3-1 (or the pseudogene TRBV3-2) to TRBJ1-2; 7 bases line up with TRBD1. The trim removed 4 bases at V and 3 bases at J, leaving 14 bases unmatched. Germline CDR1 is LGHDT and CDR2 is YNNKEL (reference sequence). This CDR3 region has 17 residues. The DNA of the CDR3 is TGTGCCAGCAGCCCGAACCACTATCGACAGGGCGACTATGGCTACACCTTC. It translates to CASSPNHYRQGDYGYTF.

The CDR3 DNA reads TGTGCCAGCAGTGATGGCACAGATACGCAGTATTTT. It is translated as CASSDGTDTQYF. The chain couples TRBV2 to TRBJ2-3, with D unresolved. This CDR3 is built from 12 residues. CDR1 SNHLY and CDR2 FYNNEI come from the germline V gene. With 3 bases removed from V and 1 base from J, the gap between germline ends came to 2 bases.

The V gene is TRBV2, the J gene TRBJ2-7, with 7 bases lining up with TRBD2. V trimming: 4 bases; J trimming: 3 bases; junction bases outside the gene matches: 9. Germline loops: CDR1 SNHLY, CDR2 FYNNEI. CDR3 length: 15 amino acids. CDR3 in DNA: TGTGCCAGCAGTGTCGGGCGGGGGTTAATCTACGAGCAGTACTTC. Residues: CASSVGRGLIYEQYF.

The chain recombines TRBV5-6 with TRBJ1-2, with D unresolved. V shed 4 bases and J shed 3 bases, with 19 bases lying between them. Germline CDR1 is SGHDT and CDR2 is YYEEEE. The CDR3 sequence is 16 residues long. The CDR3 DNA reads TGTGCCAGCAGCCCTGATTCTGAACAAGGATACTATGGCTACACCTTC. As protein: CASSPDSEQGYYGYTF.